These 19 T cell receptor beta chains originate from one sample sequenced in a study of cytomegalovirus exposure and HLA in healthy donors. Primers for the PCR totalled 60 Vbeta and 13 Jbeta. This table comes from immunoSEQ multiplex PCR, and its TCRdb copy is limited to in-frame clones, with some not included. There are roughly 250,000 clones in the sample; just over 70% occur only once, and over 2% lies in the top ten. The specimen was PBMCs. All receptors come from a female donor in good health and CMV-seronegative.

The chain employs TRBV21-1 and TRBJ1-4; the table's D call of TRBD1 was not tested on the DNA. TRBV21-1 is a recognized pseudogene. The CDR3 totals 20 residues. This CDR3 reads CASRQGASGLGYATNEKLFF. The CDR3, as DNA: TGTGCCAGCCGACAGGGGGCATCAGGGTTGGGCTATGCAACTAATGAAAAACTGTTTTTT.

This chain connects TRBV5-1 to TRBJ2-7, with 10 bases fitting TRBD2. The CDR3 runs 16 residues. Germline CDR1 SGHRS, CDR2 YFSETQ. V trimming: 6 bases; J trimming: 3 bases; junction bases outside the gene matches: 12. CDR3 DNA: TGCGCCAGCACCCAAACCGGGACTAGCGCCATCTACGAGCAGTACTTC. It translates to CASTQTGTSAIYEQYF.

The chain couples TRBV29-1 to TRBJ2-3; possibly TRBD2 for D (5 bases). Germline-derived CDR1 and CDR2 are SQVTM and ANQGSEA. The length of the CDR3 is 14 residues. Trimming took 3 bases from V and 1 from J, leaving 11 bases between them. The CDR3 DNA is TGCAGCGTTGACCCCGGGCGGGGCACAGATACGCAGTATTTT. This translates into CSVDPGRGTDTQYF.

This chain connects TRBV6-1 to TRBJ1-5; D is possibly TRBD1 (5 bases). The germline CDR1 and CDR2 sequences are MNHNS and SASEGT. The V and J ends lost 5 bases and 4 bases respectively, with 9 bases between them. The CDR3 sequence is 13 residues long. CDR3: CASSFPGNQPQHF. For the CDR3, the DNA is TGTGCCAGCAGTTTTCCAGGGAATCAGCCCCAGCATTTT.

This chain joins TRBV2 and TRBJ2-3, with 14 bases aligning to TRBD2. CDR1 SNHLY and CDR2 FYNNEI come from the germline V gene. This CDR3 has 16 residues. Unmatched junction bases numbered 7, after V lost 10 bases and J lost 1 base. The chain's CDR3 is CAKSGLAGVRTDTQYF. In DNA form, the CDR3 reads TGTGCCAAGTCGGGACTAGCGGGAGTCCGCACAGATACGCAGTATTTT.

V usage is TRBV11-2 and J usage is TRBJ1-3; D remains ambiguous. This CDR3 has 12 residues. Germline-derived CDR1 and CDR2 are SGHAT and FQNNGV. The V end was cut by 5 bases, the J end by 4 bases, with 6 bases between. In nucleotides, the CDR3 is TGTGCCAGCAGCCCCGTGGGAAACACCATATATTTT. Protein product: CASSPVGNTIYF.

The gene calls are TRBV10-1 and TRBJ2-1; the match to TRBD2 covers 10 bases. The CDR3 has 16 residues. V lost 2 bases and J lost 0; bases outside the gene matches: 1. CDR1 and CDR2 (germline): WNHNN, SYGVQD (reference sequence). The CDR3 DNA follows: TGCGCCAGCAGTGAGGCTAGCGGGAGCTCCTACAATGAGCAGTTCTTC. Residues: CASSEASGSSYNEQFF.

In DNA, the CDR3 is TGTGCCAGCTCACCGGACAGGGGCTCCCTTAGCAATCAGCCCCAGCATTTT. It is translated as CASSPDRGSLSNQPQHF. This chain connects TRBV18 to TRBJ1-5; TRBD1 aligns across 9 bases. V gave up 3 bases and J gave up 0 bases; unmatched junction bases: 6. Germline V lookup: CDR1 KGHSH, CDR2 LQKENI. This CDR3 spans 17 amino acids.

CDR3 sequence (DNA): TGCGCCAGCAGCCTTGCTGGCAGGGGGAACACTGAAGCTTTCTTT. Its protein product is CASSLAGRGNTEAFF. J is TRBJ1-1 and V is TRBV5-1; D might be TRBD1 (6 bases). The V gene's germline CDR1 is SGHRS and CDR2 YFSETQ. The V end was cut by 4 bases, the J end by 1 base, with 14 bases between. The CDR3 extends over 15 amino acids.

CDR3 bases: TGTGCCAGCTCACCACCTTCAGGGGGTAGCTATGGCTACACCTTC. Its translation is CASSPPSGGSYGYTF. This chain connects TRBV18 to TRBJ1-2; 7 bases agree with TRBD1. CDR3 length equals 15 residues. Germline CDR1 reads KGHSH; CDR2 reads LQKENI. V trimming: 0 bases; J trimming: 4 bases; junction bases outside the gene matches: 5.

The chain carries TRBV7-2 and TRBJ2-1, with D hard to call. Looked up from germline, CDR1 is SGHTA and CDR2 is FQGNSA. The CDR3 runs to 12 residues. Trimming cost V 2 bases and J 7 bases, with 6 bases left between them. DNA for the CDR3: TGTGCCAGCAGCTTATCGACTAATGAGCAGTTCTTC. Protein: CASSLSTNEQFF.

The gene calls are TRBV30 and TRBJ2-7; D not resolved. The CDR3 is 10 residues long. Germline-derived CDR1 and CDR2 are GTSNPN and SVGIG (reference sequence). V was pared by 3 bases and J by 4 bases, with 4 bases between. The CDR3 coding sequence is TGTGCCTGGAGGCGATACGAGCAGTACTTC. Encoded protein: CAWRRYEQYF. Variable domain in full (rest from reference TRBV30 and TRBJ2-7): SQTIHQWPATLVQPVGSPLSLECTVEGTSNPNLYWYRQAAGRGLQLLFYSVGIGQISSEVPQNLSASRPQDRQFILSSKKLLLSDSGFYLCAWRRYEQYFGPGTRLTVT.

In nucleotides, the CDR3 is TGTGCCAGCAGTGACTCAAGGAGGAACACCGGGGAGCTGTTTTTT. This encodes CASSDSRRNTGELFF. The rearrangement uses TRBV6-4 and TRBJ2-2; D is uncertain. V lost 0 bases to trimming and J lost 1 base, with 6 bases between them. This CDR3 spans 15 amino acids. Germline values: CDR1 MRHNA, CDR2 SNTAGT.

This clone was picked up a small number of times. Here the CDR3 DNA reads TGCGCCAGCAGTCGGAGACTAGGAGACGGGGAGCTGTTTTTT. It specifies CASSRRLGDGELFF. The chain couples TRBV10-1 to TRBJ2-2; tentative D call: TRBD2 (6 bases). CDR3 length: 14 residues. In germline, CDR1 is WNHNN, CDR2 SYGVQD (reference sequence). Trimming took off 5 bases at V and 7 bases at J, with 14 bases between the two ends.

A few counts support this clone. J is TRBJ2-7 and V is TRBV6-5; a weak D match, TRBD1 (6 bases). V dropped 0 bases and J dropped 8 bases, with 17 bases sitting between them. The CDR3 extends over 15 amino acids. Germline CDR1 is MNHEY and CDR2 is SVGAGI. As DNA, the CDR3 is TGTGCCAGCAGTTACTCCCGGGACACCATTACCAAGCAGTACTTC. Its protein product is CASSYSRDTITKQYF.

This CDR3 is CASSPSPINMGRNTGELFF. CDR3 DNA sequence: TGCGCCAGCAGCCCAAGCCCAATAAACATGGGCCGGAACACCGGGGAGCTGTTTTTT. V usage is TRBV5-1 and J usage is TRBJ2-2; D gene uncertain. V shed 4 bases and J shed 1 base, with 23 bases lying between them. The CDR3 sequence is 19 residues long. The germline gives CDR1 SGHRS, CDR2 YFSETQ.

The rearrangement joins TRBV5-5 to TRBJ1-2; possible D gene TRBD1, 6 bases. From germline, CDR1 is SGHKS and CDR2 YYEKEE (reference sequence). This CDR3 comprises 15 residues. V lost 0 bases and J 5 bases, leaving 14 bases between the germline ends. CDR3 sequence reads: CASSLGTALAYGYTF. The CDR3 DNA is TGTGCCAGCAGCTTGGGGACAGCCTTAGCTTATGGCTACACCTTC.

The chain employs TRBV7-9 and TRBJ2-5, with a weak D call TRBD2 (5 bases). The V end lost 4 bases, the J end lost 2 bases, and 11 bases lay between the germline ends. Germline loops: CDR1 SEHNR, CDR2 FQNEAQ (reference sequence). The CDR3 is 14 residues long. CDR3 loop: CASSSLAYQETQYF. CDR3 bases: TGTGCCAGCAGCTCGCTAGCTTATCAAGAGACCCAGTACTTC.

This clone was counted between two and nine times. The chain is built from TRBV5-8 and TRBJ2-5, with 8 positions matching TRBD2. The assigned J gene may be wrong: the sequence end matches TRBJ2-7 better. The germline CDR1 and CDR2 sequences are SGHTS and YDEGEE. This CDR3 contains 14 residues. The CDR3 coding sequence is TGTGCCAGTTACCAGCGGGGGCGTGGGGGCGAGCAGTACTTC. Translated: CASYQRGRGGEQYF.